This TCR beta chain is drawn from a study of beta chain features in type 1 diabetes. Study-level results: In the patient group, naive, central memory and Treg TCRB repertoires seemed more alike than in the healthy donor group. Any HLA type influence on TCRB rearrangement was left unresolved here. TCRB CDR3s were moderately but significantly shorter in Type 1 diabetes patients in all four CD4+ subsets.

The table lists this clone with a few counts. Its cognate antigen is unknown. The investigators reverse transcribed all of the isolated RNA, so they sequenced expressed TCRB transcripts. TCRdb's table, derived via immunoSEQ multiplex PCR, lists solely in-frame clones and lacks some. The table lists 600,000 or so clones, over 10% of them singletons. The CDR3 covers 13 residues. Germline V lookup: CDR1 SGDLS, CDR2 YYNGEE. Trimming stripped 4 bases from V and 3 bases from J, with 10 bases between. Donors contributed one heparinised blood draw apiece, averaging about 116 mL. The V call is TRBV9, the J call TRBJ2-5; D remains ambiguous. The sequence was obtained from a man aged 25-45 years with type 1 diabetes. The specimen sequenced was naive CD4+ T cells from blood. The CDR3, as DNA: TGTGCCAGCAGCTTTGACGGAAAAGAGACCCAGTACTTC. It specifies CASSFDGKETQYF.